The T cell receptor (beta chain) described here comes from a study of metastatic and nonmetastatic thyroid tumors. Background on the study: Repertoire comparison spanned blood and tumor or nodule tissue of malignant and benign thyroid patients. Overall study results and limits: Within blood and tumor, benign nodules reportedly had significantly lower TCR beta diversity than malignant thyroid tumors did.

No treatment of any kind had been given to any patient before thyroid surgery. With MiXCR, TCRdb reprocessed the PCR reads. The table includes tens of thousands of clones, 19% detected once. About this clone: Its target is unknown.

Germline lookup yields CDR1 LNHNV and CDR2 YYDKDF (reference sequence). This CDR3 is 16 amino acids long. Trimming stripped 2 bases from V and 9 bases from J, with 20 bases between. The chain uses TRBV15 and TRBJ1-5, with D unresolved. The sequencing input was blood. This TCR derives from a female donor with papillary thyroid cancer or a benign thyroid nodule (not recorded which). Some clones in this sample may be carry-over from other donors' samples. CDR3 residues: CATSRYRIPGLAPQHF. The CDR3 nucleotides are TGTGCCACCAGCAGATACCGAATTCCTGGGCTGGCGCCCCAGCATTTT.